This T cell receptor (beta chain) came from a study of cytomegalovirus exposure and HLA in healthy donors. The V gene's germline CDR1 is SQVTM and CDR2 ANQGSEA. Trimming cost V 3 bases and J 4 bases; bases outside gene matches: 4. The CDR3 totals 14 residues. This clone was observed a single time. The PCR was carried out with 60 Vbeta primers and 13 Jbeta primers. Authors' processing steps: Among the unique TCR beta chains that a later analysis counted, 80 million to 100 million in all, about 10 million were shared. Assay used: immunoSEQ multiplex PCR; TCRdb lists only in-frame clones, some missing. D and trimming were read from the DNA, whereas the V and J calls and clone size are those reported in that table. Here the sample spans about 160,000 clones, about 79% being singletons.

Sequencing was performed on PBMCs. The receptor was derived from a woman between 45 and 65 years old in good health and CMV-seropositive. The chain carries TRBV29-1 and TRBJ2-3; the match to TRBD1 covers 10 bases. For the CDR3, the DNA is TGCAGCGTTGAGAGACAGGGGGCCGCAGATACGCAGTATTTT. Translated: CSVERQGAADTQYF.